This T cell receptor (beta chain) was sequenced for a study of cytomegalovirus exposure and HLA in healthy donors. The J segment lost 5 bases and the V segment lost 5 bases, leaving 10 bases of the junction unmatched. Germline-derived CDR1 and CDR2 are SGHTA and FQGNSA. This CDR3 comprises 15 residues. A word on this clone: What it recognizes is unknown.

Study-level results: Later analysis identified a missense DCLRE1C variant that was linked to TCR beta V- and J-gene trimming. The study designated over 150 TCR beta chains cytomegalovirus-associated. HLA allele associations emerged for under 20,000 TCR beta sequences in a later analysis, at 0.05 false discovery rate. For most subjects, TCR beta sequences were reported to predict HLA-A and HLA-B alleles with accuracy.

The PCR employed 60 Vbeta primers together with 13 Jbeta primers. Libraries were prepared by immunoSEQ multiplex PCR; TCRdb keeps only in-frame clonotypes and omits some of them. The table lists 90,000 to 110,000 clones, under 85% of them singletons. The source material was PBMCs. This TCR was sampled from a man in his thirties or forties in good health and CMV-seronegative. V is TRBV7-2 and J is TRBJ1-2; the match to TRBD1 covers 8 bases. The CDR3, as DNA: TGTGCCAGCAGCCCTGGACAGGGAGACTTTTATGGCTACACCTTC. Translating it yields CASSPGQGDFYGYTF.